The 20 T cell receptor beta chains presented below share a single source sample, sequenced in a study of blood T cell repertoires in COVID-19. Only in-frame clones appear in the TCRdb table, and some are missing; sequencing was by immunoSEQ multiplex PCR. The table shows under 120,000 clones, with 70% to 90% occurring only once. Sequencing input: peripheral blood. The receptors come from a human donor in a cohort sampled during active COVID-19.

This chain links TRBV3-1 (or the pseudogene TRBV3-2) with TRBJ1-4; TRBD1 matches 11 bases. Per germline, CDR1 LGHDT and CDR2 YNNKEL (reference sequence). V lost 2 bases, J lost 8 bases, and 4 bases stayed unmatched. This CDR3 region has 15 residues. Written as DNA, the CDR3 is TGTGCCAGCAGCCAAACCGGGACAGGGGGAGAAAAACTGTTTTTT. It specifies CASSQTGTGGEKLFF.

The chain carries TRBV11-2 and TRBJ1-4, with D possibly being TRBD1 (6 bases). Looked up from germline, CDR1 is SGHAT and CDR2 is FQNNGV. The CDR3 sequence is 13 residues long. V was pared by 3 bases and J by 7 bases, with 9 bases between. The CDR3 loop is CASSLGAGEKLFF. The CDR3 region has the DNA TGTGCCAGCAGCTTGGGGGCGGGTGAAAAACTGTTTTTT.

V is TRBV30 and J is TRBJ2-7; 8 bases align to TRBD1. This CDR3 has 12 residues. V was pared by 8 bases and J by 6 bases, with 9 bases of the junction left unmatched. The germline CDR1 and CDR2 sequences are GTSNPN and SVGIG (reference sequence). The CDR3 DNA follows: TGTGCCCACGACAGGGGACTTGGCGAGCAGTACTTC. Its translation: CAHDRGLGEQYF.

This clone was seen a few times. The chain joins TRBV7-3 to TRBJ1-4, with D uncertain. Trimming took off 5 bases at V and 7 bases at J, with 11 bases between the two ends. Germline assignment: CDR1 SGHTA and CDR2 FQGTGA. The CDR3 extends over 13 amino acids. CDR3 DNA: TGTGCCAGCAGCCTCGGGTATGGTGAAAAACTGTTTTTT. Encoded protein: CASSLGYGEKLFF.

The chain is built from TRBV7-2 and TRBJ2-7; 8 bases map to TRBD1. V lost 2 bases to trimming and J lost 2 bases; unmatched junction nucleotides: 2. This CDR3 contains 14 residues. Germline lookup yields CDR1 SGHTA and CDR2 FQGNSA. The CDR3 DNA reads TGTGCCAGCAGCTTAAGGACAGGGCCCTACGAGCAGTACTTC. Its translation: CASSLRTGPYEQYF.

The chain links TRBV2 to TRBJ2-3, with a weak D call TRBD2 (6 bases). Trimming shortened V by 7 bases and J by 1 base, and 15 bases separated the two germline ends. This CDR3 is built from 15 residues. Germline lookup yields CDR1 SNHLY and CDR2 FYNNEI. CDR3 amino acids: CASTYSGLGTDTQYF. The CDR3 DNA follows: TGTGCCAGCACGTACTCGGGACTTGGCACAGATACGCAGTATTTT.

J is TRBJ1-5 and V is TRBV19; D unclear. The V gene's germline CDR1 is LNHDA and CDR2 SQIVND (reference sequence). The CDR3 loop spans 15 amino acids. Trimming shortened V by 5 bases and J by 0 bases, and 11 bases separated the two germline ends. The CDR3, as DNA: TGTGCCAGTAGTCCCACAGATTATAGCAATCAGCCCCAGCATTTT. Protein: CASSPTDYSNQPQHF.

The chain uses TRBV5-6 and TRBJ2-3; 11 nucleotides align to TRBD1. CDR1 SGHDT and CDR2 YYEEEE come from the germline V gene. The CDR3 runs 12 residues. The trim removed 4 bases at V and 9 bases at J, leaving 1 base unmatched. The CDR3 spells CASSRTGGTQYF. The CDR3 DNA is TGTGCCAGCAGCCGGACAGGGGGCACGCAGTATTTT. The full variable domain, rest sourced from reference TRBV5-6 and TRBJ2-3, is DAGVTQSPTHLIKTRGQQVTLRCSPKSGHDTVSWYQQALGQGPQFIFQYYEEEERQRGNFPDRFSGHQFPNYSSELNVNALLLGDSALYLCASSRTGGTQYFGPGTRLTVL.

The genes are TRBV10-3 and TRBJ2-1; TRBD2 matches 8 bases. The CDR3 contains 14 residues. Germline V gene lookup returns CDR1 ENHRY and CDR2 SYGVKD. V was pared by 4 bases and J by 8 bases, with 7 bases of the junction left unmatched. The CDR3 DNA sequence: TGTGCCATCAGTGGAACGGGAGGGCCGCATGAGCAGTTCTTC. Its translation is CAISGTGGPHEQFF.

V is TRBV7-3 and J is TRBJ2-1; TRBD2 agrees at 11 bases. V dropped 4 bases and J dropped 0; count of bases not matched to a gene: 11. This CDR3 region has 19 residues. CDR1 is SGHTA and CDR2 is FQGTGA in the germline V gene. CDR3 DNA sequence: TGTGCCAGCAGCTCAGGGACTAGCGGACTTAGCCTCTCCTACAATGAGCAGTTCTTC. Its protein product is CASSSGTSGLSLSYNEQFF.

This clone turned up a few times. CDR3 sequence reads: CASRTGSGYSNQPQHF. The CDR3 coding sequence is TGTGCCAGCAGGACAGGGTCCGGGTATAGCAATCAGCCCCAGCATTTT. J is TRBJ1-5 and V is TRBV2, with 7 bases matching TRBD1. Germline CDR1 is SNHLY and CDR2 is FYNNEI. V lost 6 bases to trimming and J lost 0 bases; unmatched junction nucleotides: 8. CDR3 length equals 16 residues. Variable domain in full (rest from reference TRBV2 and TRBJ1-5): EPEVTQTPSHQVTQMGQEVILRCVPISNHLYFYWYRQILGQKVEFLVSFYNNEISEKSEIFDDQFSVERPDGSNFTLKIRSTKLEDSAMYFCASRTGSGYSNQPQHFGDGTRLSIL.

The chain recombines TRBV5-1 with TRBJ2-6; D gene uncertain. The ends were cut back, 0 bases at V and 0 bases at J, with 7 bases in the middle. Germline V gene data show CDR1 as SGHRS and CDR2 as YFSETQ. This CDR3 is built from 16 residues. CDR3 protein: CASSLAVISGANVLTF. DNA for the CDR3: TGCGCCAGCAGCTTGGCGGTGATCTCTGGGGCCAACGTCCTGACTTTC.

As for this clone: Mismatch with germline at one junction end may stem from a read error. This chain connects TRBV5-1 to TRBJ2-1; TRBD2 might be the D (5 bases). Germline V gene data show CDR1 as SGHRS and CDR2 as YFSETQ. The CDR3 is 14 amino acids. The DNA for the CDR3 is TGCGCCAGCAACTTGGACGGGAATGACAATGAGCAGTTCTTC. It yields the protein CASNLDGNDNEQFF.

The chain recombines TRBV2 with TRBJ1-6; no reliable D call. Germline CDR1 and CDR2: SNHLY and FYNNEI. V lost 5 bases to trimming and J lost 0 bases, with 11 bases between them. The CDR3 runs to 16 residues. The CDR3 here is CASSFGGSSYNSPLHF. DNA of the CDR3: TGTGCCAGCAGTTTCGGAGGGAGCTCCTATAATTCACCCCTCCACTTT. The full variable domain, completed using reference TRBV2 and TRBJ1-6, is EPEVTQTPSHQVTQMGQEVILRCVPISNHLYFYWYRQILGQKVEFLVSFYNNEISEKSEIFDDQFSVERPDGSNFTLKIRSTKLEDSAMYFCASSFGGSSYNSPLHFGNGTRLTVT.

This clone occurred a few times. J is TRBJ2-1 and V is TRBV6-1; 11 bases align to TRBD2. V lost 1 base to trimming and J lost 15 bases; unmatched junction nucleotides: 11. Germline values: CDR1 MNHNS, CDR2 SASEGT. CDR3 length equals 15 residues. Here the CDR3 DNA reads TGTGCCAGCAGTGAAGGGTACTCACTAGCGGGAGTAACGTTCTTC. This encodes CASSEGYSLAGVTFF.

The chain links TRBV4-3 to TRBJ1-1, with TRBD1 matching over 8 bases. V lost 0 bases, J lost 1 base, and 4 bases stayed unmatched. The CDR3 is 16 amino acids. Per germline, CDR1 LGHNA and CDR2 YSLEER. CDR3 sequence: CASSQDPGQGNTEAFF. CDR3 nucleotide sequence: TGCGCCAGCAGCCAAGACCCTGGACAGGGGAACACTGAAGCTTTCTTT.

V and J are TRBV7-2 and TRBJ1-2, with 8 bases lining up with TRBD1. With 6 bases clipped from V and 8 bases from J, the junction kept 8 bases outside the gene matches. Germline assignment: CDR1 SGHTA and CDR2 FQGNSA. This CDR3 is built from 13 residues. The chain's CDR3 is CASSFPGGQGYTF. CDR3 DNA: TGTGCCAGCAGTTTCCCAGGGGGCCAAGGCTACACCTTC. The complete variable domain, with remaining parts taken from reference TRBV7-2 and TRBJ1-2, reads GAGVSQSPSNKVTEKGKDVELRCDPISGHTALYWYRQSLGQGLEFLIYFQGNSAPDKSGLPSDRFSAERTGGSVSTLTIQRTQQEDSAVYLCASSFPGGQGYTFGSGTRLTVV.

This chain links TRBV5-1 with TRBJ2-7; the match to TRBD1 covers 7 bases. The ends lost 2 bases at V and 6 bases at J; junction bases unmatched: 5. The CDR3 extends over 13 amino acids. Germline lookup yields CDR1 SGHRS and CDR2 YFSETQ. DNA for the CDR3: TGCGCCAGCAGCTTCGGACAGGTAGGCGAGCAGTACTTC. Translation gives CASSFGQVGEQYF.

V is TRBV5-4 and J is TRBJ2-4, with 8 bases that match TRBD1. The CDR3 has 15 amino acids. V shed 0 bases, J shed 9 bases, and the junction held 8 bases outside the gene matches. Germline loops: CDR1 SGHNT, CDR2 YYREEE (reference sequence). CDR3 residues: CASSLGGTGEGIQYF. CDR3 coding DNA: TGTGCCAGCAGCTTGGGTGGGACAGGCGAGGGCATTCAGTACTTC.

This chain uses TRBV28 with TRBJ1-3; 7 positions match TRBD1. The CDR3 consists of 14 residues. CDR1 MDHEN and CDR2 SYDVKM come from the germline V gene. V was pared by 5 bases and J by 2 bases, with 3 bases of the junction left unmatched. The CDR3 loop reads CASSPRGAGNTIYF. The CDR3 nucleotides read TGTGCCAGCAGTCCCAGGGGGGCTGGAAACACCATATATTTT.